The entry that follows covers one TCR beta chain sequence. These data come from a study of blood T cell repertoires in COVID-19. Turning to the study itself: Donors of Cohort 3 who recovered were those that had two negative PCRs, clearance, or symptom resolution. Sites in the United States, Italy and Spain provided acute and convalescent COVID-19 samples.

Losses at the gene ends were 2 bases for V and 6 bases for J; bases not matched to a gene: 8. This CDR3 is 16 amino acids long. Per germline, CDR1 SGHAT and CDR2 FQDESV (reference sequence). In the original workflow: For nucleated cells, counts were estimated from reference gene primer amplification. Here immunoSEQ multiplex PCR was the method, and the copy in TCRdb shows in-frame clones only, minus some. The V and J calls and clone size were taken over from that table, and D and trimming were inferred from the DNA. The data contain 200,000 to 250,000 clones, roughly 90% of them singletons. Participants had their cohort set by participant-reported clinical history.

The chain uses TRBV11-1 and TRBJ1-4; the match to TRBD1 covers 8 bases. This receptor was identified in a woman aged 45-60 years in a cohort exposed to, infected with or recovered from COVID-19 (not recorded which). The sample consisted of PBMCs or T cells enriched from blood (not recorded which). The CDR3 protein is CASSLSRTGFDEKLFF. CDR3 sequence (DNA): TGTGCCAGCAGCTTATCCCGGACAGGGTTCGATGAAAAACTGTTTTTT.